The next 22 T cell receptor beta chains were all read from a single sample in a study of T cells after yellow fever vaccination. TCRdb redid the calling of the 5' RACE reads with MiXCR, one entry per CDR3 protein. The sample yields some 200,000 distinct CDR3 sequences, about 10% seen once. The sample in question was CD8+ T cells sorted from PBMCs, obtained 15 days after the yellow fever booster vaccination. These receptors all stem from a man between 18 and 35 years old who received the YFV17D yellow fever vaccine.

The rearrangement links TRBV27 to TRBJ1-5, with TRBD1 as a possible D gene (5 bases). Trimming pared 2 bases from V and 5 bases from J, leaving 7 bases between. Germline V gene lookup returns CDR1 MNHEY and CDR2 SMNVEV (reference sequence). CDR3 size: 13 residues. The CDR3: CASSLGTDQPQHF. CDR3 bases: TGTGCCAGCAGTTTAGGGACGGATCAGCCCCAGCATTTT.

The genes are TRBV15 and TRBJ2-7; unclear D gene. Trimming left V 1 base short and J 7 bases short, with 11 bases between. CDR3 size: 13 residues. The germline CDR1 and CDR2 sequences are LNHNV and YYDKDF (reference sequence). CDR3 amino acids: CATSRGSSREQYV. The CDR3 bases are TGTGCCACCAGCAGAGGTAGCAGCCGGGAGCAGTACGTC.

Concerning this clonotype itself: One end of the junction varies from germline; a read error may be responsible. CDR3 protein: CASSWVPGQGLDGYAF. CDR3 DNA: TGTGCCAGCAGCTGGGTCCCGGGACAGGGGCTCGATGGCTACGCCTTC. The rearrangement links TRBV6-5 to TRBJ1-2, with 10 bases matching TRBD1. Germline CDR1 is MNHEY and CDR2 is SVGAGI. This CDR3 has 16 amino acids.

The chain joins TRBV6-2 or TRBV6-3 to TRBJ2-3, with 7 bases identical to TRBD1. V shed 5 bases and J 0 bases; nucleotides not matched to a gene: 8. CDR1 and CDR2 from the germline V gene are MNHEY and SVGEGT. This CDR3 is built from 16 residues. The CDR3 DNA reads TGTGCCAGCAGTACCTCTCACAGGGGAAGCACAGATACGCAGTATTTT. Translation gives CASSTSHRGSTDTQYF.

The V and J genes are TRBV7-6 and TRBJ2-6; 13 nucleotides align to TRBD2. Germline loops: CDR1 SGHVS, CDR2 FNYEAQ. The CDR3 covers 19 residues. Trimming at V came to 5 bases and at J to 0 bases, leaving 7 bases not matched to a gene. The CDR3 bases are TGTGCCAGCAGCCCGAGGACTAGCGGGGGCCTCTCTGGGGCCAACGTCCTGACTTTC. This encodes CASSPRTSGGLSGANVLTF.

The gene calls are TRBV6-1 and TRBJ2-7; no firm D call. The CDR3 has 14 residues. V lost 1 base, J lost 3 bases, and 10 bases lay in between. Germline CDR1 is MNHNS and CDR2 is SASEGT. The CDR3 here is CASSEGQEIYEQYF. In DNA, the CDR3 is TGTGCCAGCAGTGAAGGTCAGGAGATCTACGAGCAGTACTTC.

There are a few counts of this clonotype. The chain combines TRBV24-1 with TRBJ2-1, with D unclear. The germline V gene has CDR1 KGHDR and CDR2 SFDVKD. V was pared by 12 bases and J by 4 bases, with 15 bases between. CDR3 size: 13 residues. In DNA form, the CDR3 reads TGTGCCGCCGACTGTGATTCTTACAATGAGCAGTTCTTC. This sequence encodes CAADCDSYNEQFF.

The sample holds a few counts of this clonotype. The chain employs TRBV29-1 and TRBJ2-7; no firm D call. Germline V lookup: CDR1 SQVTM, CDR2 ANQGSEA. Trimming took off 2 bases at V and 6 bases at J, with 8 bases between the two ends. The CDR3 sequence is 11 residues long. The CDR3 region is CSVELVSEQYF. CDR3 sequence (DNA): TGCAGCGTTGAACTAGTTTCCGAGCAGTACTTC.

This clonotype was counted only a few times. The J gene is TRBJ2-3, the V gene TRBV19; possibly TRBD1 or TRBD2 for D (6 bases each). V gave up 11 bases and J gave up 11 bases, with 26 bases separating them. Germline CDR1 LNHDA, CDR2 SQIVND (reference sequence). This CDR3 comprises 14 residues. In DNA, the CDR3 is TGTGCCGGGGGGCATCCGACGAGTCCCTGGGGGCAGTATTTT. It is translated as CAGGHPTSPWGQYF.

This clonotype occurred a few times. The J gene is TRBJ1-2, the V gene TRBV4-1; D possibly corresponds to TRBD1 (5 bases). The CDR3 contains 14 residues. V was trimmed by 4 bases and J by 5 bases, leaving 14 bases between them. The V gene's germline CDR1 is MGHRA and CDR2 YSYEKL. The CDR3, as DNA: TGCGCCAGCAGCCTGGAGAGGGGCAATTATGGCTACACCTTC. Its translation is CASSLERGNYGYTF.

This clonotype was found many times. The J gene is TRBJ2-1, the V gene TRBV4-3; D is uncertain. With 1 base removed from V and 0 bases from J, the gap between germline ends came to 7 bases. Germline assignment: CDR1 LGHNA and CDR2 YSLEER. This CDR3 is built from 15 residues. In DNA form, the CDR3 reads TGCGCCAGCAGCCAAGGACTGAGCTCCTACAATGAGCAGTTCTTC. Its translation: CASSQGLSSYNEQFF.

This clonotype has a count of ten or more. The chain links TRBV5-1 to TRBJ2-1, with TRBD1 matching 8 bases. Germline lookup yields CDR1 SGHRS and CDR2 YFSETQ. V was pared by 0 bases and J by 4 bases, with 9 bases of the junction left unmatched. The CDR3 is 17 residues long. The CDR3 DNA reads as TGCGCCAGCAGCTTGGGACAGGGGTCAATAGGGTACAATGAGCAGTTCTTC. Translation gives CASSLGQGSIGYNEQFF.

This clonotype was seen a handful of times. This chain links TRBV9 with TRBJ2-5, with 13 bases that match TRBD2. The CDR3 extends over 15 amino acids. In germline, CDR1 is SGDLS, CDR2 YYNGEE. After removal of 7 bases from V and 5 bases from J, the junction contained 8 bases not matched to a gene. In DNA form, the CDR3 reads TGTGCCAGCCATCCCGGGACTAGCGGGACGGAGACCCAGTACTTC. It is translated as CASHPGTSGTETQYF.

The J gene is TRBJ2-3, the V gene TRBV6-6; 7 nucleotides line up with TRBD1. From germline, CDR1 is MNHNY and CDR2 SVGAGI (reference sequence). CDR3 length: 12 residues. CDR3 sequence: CAGGRNTDTQYF. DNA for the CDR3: TGTGCAGGGGGCCGAAACACAGATACGCAGTATTTT.

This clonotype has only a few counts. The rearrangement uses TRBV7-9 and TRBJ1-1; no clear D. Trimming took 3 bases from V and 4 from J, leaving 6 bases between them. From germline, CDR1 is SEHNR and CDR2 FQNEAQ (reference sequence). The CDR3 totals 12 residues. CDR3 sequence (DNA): TGTGCCAGCAGCTTGGTGAGCACTGAAGCTTTCTTT. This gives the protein CASSLVSTEAFF. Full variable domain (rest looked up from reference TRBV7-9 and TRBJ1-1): DTGVSQNPRHKITKRGQNVTFRCDPISEHNRLYWYRQTLGQGPEFLTYFQNEAQLEKSRLLSDRFSAERPKGSFSTLEIQRTEQGDSAMYLCASSLVSTEAFFGQGTRLTVV.

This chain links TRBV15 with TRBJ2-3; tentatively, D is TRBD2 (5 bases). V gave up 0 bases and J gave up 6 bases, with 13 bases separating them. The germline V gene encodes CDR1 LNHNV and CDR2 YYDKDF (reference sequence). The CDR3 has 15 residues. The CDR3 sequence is CATSRDPSRADTQYF. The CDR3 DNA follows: TGTGCCACCAGCAGAGATCCGTCGAGGGCGGATACGCAGTATTTT.

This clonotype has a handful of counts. The CDR3 is CASGPGISYNEQFF. The CDR3 DNA reads TGTGCCAGCGGGCCGGGAATTTCCTACAATGAGCAGTTCTTC. This rearrangement joins TRBV7-8 to TRBJ2-1; weak D call: TRBD2 (5 bases). CDR1 and CDR2 (germline): SGHVS, FQNEAQ. CDR3 size: 14 residues. The germline V and J ends were trimmed by 8 bases and 1 base, with 12 bases remaining between them.

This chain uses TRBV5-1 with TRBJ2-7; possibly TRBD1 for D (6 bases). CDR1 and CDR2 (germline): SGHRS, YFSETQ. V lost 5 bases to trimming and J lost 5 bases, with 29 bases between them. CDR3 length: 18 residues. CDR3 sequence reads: CASSPLSHRASKVHEQYV. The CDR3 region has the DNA TGCGCCAGCAGTCCTCTTTCGCACAGGGCCTCAAAGGTCCACGAGCAGTACGTC.

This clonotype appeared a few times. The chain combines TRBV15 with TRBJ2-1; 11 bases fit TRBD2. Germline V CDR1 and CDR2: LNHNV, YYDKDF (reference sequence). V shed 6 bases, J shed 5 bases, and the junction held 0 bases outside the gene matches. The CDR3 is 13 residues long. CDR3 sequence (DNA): TGTGCCACCAGACTAGCGGGGGACAATGAGCAGTTCTTC. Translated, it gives CATRLAGDNEQFF.

Here the CDR3 reads CASSQRGQRNNEQFF. The CDR3 DNA reads TGCGCCAGCAGCCAGAGGGGACAGCGTAACAATGAGCAGTTCTTC. The J gene is TRBJ2-1, the V gene TRBV4-3, with 7 bases aligning to TRBD1. V dropped 3 bases and J dropped 5; count of bases not matched to a gene: 7. CDR3 size: 15 residues. CDR1 is LGHNA, CDR2 YSLEER, per germline.

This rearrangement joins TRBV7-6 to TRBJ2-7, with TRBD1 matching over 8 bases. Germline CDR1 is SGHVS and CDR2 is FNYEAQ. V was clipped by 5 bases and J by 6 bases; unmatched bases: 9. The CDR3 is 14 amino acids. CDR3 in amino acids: CASSLGQGEGEQYF. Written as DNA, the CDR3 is TGTGCCAGCAGCCTCGGACAGGGTGAGGGCGAGCAGTACTTC. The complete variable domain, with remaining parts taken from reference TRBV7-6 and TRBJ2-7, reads GAGVSQSPRYKVTKRGQDVALRCDPISGHVSLYWYRQALGQGPEFLTYFNYEAQQDKSGLPNDRFSAERPEGSISTLTIQRTEQRDSAMYRCASSLGQGEGEQYFGPGTRLTVT.

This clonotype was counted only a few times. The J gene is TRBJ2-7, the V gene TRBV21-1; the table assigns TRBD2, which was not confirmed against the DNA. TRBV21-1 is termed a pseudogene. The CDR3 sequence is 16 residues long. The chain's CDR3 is CASSKSFKASNCEQYV. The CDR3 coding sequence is TGTGCCAGCAGCAAATCTTTTAAGGCTAGCAACTGCGAGCAGTACGTC.